These 26 T cell receptor beta chains originate from one sample sequenced in a study of CD8 T cells in Susac syndrome. cDNA came from approximately 0.5 to 1 ug RNA primed by random hexamers. TCRdb reprocessed the immunoSEQ multiplex PCR reads with MiXCR, giving one entry per CDR3 protein. Among over 300,000 distinct CDR3 sequences listed, around 90% were seen once. The specimen was CD4+ T cells from PBMCs. Receptors were obtained from a human donor with multiple sclerosis.

The rearrangement joins TRBV5-4 to TRBJ2-5, with 16 bases fitting TRBD2. The CDR3 consists of 22 residues. The germline V gene has CDR1 SGHNT and CDR2 YYREEE (reference sequence). Germline trimming cut 3 bases from V and 4 bases from J; bases unmatched to any gene: 21. In DNA, the CDR3 is TGTGCCAGCAGCTGGTCGTTATTAGGAGAGGGACTAGCGGGAGGGCGGCGAGAGACCCAGTACTTC. This encodes CASSWSLLGEGLAGGRRETQYF.

The rearrangement uses TRBV29-1 and TRBJ2-7; D is uncertain. CDR1 and CDR2 (germline): SQVTM, ANQGSEA. This CDR3 contains 12 residues. Trimming stripped 6 bases from V and 3 bases from J, with 12 bases between. Written as DNA, the CDR3 is TGCAGCGTGGACGGCGAGAACTACGAGCAGTACTTC. Protein product: CSVDGENYEQYF.

The chain joins TRBV20-1 to TRBJ2-3, with TRBD1 matching 8 bases. The CDR3 is 17 residues long. Germline V CDR1 and CDR2: DFQATT, SNEGSKA (reference sequence). Losses at the gene ends were 3 bases for V and 2 bases for J; bases not matched to a gene: 13. The CDR3 is CSASPGQGQSYTDTQYF. As DNA, the CDR3 is TGCAGTGCTAGCCCAGGACAGGGCCAGTCTTACACAGATACGCAGTATTTT.

The V gene is TRBV19, the J gene TRBJ2-7; possible D gene TRBD1, 5 bases. Trimming left V 5 bases short and J 6 bases short, with 20 bases between. The germline V gene encodes CDR1 LNHDA and CDR2 SQIVND (reference sequence). CDR3 size: 15 residues. The CDR3 DNA sequence: TGTGCCAGTAGTCGATTGGGATCAGGGTCCCGCGAGCAGTACTTC. Residues: CASSRLGSGSREQYF.

This clonotype has only one observation. V usage is TRBV3-1 and J usage is TRBJ2-2; D uncertain. The length of the CDR3 is 16 residues. Looked up from germline, CDR1 is LGHDT and CDR2 is YNNKEL (reference sequence). The V and J ends lost 4 bases and 5 bases respectively, with 17 bases between them. CDR3 nucleotide sequence: TGTGCCAGCAGCCGTCAGTCCTCCGCTGGGACCGGGGAGCTGTTTTTT. Residues: CASSRQSSAGTGELFF.

In its sample, this clonotype was seen once. The rearrangement uses TRBV12-3 or TRBV12-4 and TRBJ1-2, with 8 bases aligning to TRBD1. CDR3 size: 13 residues. V shed 4 bases and J 4 bases; nucleotides not matched to a gene: 2. The CDR3, as DNA: TGTGCCAGCAGTTGGGGACAGGTCTATGGCTACACCTTC. It specifies CASSWGQVYGYTF.

The rearrangement joins TRBV19 to TRBJ1-2, with D maybe TRBD1 (6 bases). The V gene's germline CDR1 is LNHDA and CDR2 SQIVND (reference sequence). V was trimmed by 5 bases and J by 8 bases, leaving 15 bases between them. The CDR3 consists of 13 residues. The CDR3 DNA is TGTGCCAGTAGTTTTCGCAGGGGAGAAGGCTACACCTTC. It is translated as CASSFRRGEGYTF. The variable domain in full, with the rest retrieved from reference TRBV19 and TRBJ1-2, is DGGITQSPKYLFRKEGQNVTLSCEQNLNHDAMYWYRQDPGQGLRLIYYSQIVNDFQKGDIAEGYSVSREKKESFPLTVTSAQKNPTAFYLCASSFRRGEGYTFGSGTRLTVV.

This chain uses TRBV30 with TRBJ2-2; 8 bases align to TRBD2. Germline values: CDR1 GTSNPN, CDR2 SVGIG (reference sequence). Trimming at V came to 7 bases and at J to 3 bases, leaving 13 bases not matched to a gene. The CDR3 extends over 16 amino acids. CDR3 DNA sequence: TGTGCCTTTAGGGCGGGGGGCAAGCTGTACACCGGGGAGCTGTTTTTT. Encoded protein: CAFRAGGKLYTGELFF.

The chain employs TRBV14 and TRBJ2-7, with D perhaps matching TRBD1 (5 bases). The V gene's germline CDR1 is SGHDN and CDR2 FVKESK. The CDR3 length is 15 residues. V lost 3 bases and J 1 base, leaving 13 bases between the germline ends. CDR3 DNA: TGTGCCAGCAGCCACCAGGGCCTTAAGTCCTACGAGCAGTACTTC. As protein: CASSHQGLKSYEQYF.

The CDR3 reads CATSDRTVGLAQYF. The CDR3 DNA is TGTGCCACCAGTGATCGGACAGTGGGGCTGGCGCAGTATTTT. The V and J genes are TRBV24-1 and TRBJ2-3, with D maybe TRBD1 (6 bases). Trimming took 3 bases from V and 10 from J, leaving 16 bases between them. Germline CDR1 KGHDR, CDR2 SFDVKD. The CDR3 has 14 residues.

This chain links TRBV5-8 with TRBJ2-5; 7 nucleotides match TRBD1. V lost 4 bases to trimming and J lost 5 bases; unmatched junction nucleotides: 11. This CDR3 contains 15 residues. Germline values: CDR1 SGHTS, CDR2 YDEGEE. The CDR3 loop reads CASSRHRGGEETQYF. The CDR3 bases are TGTGCCAGCAGCCGGCACAGGGGTGGTGAGGAGACCCAGTACTTC.

This chain joins TRBV12-3 or TRBV12-4 and TRBJ2-5, with a tentative D call TRBD1 (7 bases). V was pared by 8 bases and J by 5 bases, with 18 bases between. The CDR3 runs to 14 residues. CDR3 coding DNA: TGTGCCAGCGGCGGGACAGCGCTTGGGGAGACCCAGTACTTC. This sequence encodes CASGGTALGETQYF.

This clonotype appeared once. The gene calls are TRBV7-9 and TRBJ2-7; 7 bases are a match to TRBD2. The CDR3 contains 13 residues. CDR1 and CDR2 from the germline V gene are SEHNR and FQNEAQ (reference sequence). Germline trimming cut 5 bases from V and 5 bases from J; bases unmatched to any gene: 6. The DNA of the CDR3 is TGTGCCAGCAGCCGGGGAGGGTTCCACGAGCAGTACTTC. This encodes CASSRGGFHEQYF.

This clonotype was recorded only once. This chain connects TRBV7-6 to TRBJ1-1, with 9 bases that match TRBD1. Looked up from germline, CDR1 is SGHVS and CDR2 is FNYEAQ. The CDR3 runs 16 residues. Trimming took 5 bases from V and 2 from J; bases not matched to a gene: 9. The CDR3 coding sequence is TGTGCCAGCAGCCGTAAACAGGGGGCAATTAACACTGAAGCTTTCTTT. Protein sequence: CASSRKQGAINTEAFF. The variable domain in full, with the rest retrieved from reference TRBV7-6 and TRBJ1-1, is GAGVSQSPRYKVTKRGQDVALRCDPISGHVSLYWYRQALGQGPEFLTYFNYEAQQDKSGLPNDRFSAERPEGSISTLTIQRTEQRDSAMYRCASSRKQGAINTEAFFGQGTRLTVV.

The chain carries TRBV14 and TRBJ1-1; D is unresolved. V dropped 5 bases and J dropped 8 bases, with 21 bases sitting between them. CDR1 and CDR2 from the germline V gene are SGHDN and FVKESK. The CDR3 loop spans 15 amino acids. The CDR3: CASSYEAGFGNEAFF. CDR3 nucleotides: TGTGCCAGCAGCTATGAGGCCGGGTTTGGGAACGAAGCTTTCTTT.

This clonotype has more than one count but fewer than ten. The genes are TRBV6-5 and TRBJ1-1; 8 bases align to TRBD1. V dropped 0 bases and J dropped 6; count of bases not matched to a gene: 9. The germline gives CDR1 MNHEY, CDR2 SVGAGI. CDR3 length: 16 residues. The CDR3 coding sequence is TGTGCCAGCAGTTACTCGATGGGGGACAGGATCTCTGAAGCTTTCTTT. Its translation is CASSYSMGDRISEAFF.

The CDR3 spells CASSLGNGRSNQPQHF. Here the CDR3 DNA reads TGTGCCAGCAGCTTAGGTAACGGCAGGTCCAATCAGCCCCAGCATTTT. The gene calls are TRBV11-2 and TRBJ1-5; no definite D call. Trimming took 1 base from V and 3 from J, leaving 13 bases between them. The CDR3 consists of 16 residues. Germline V gene lookup returns CDR1 SGHAT and CDR2 FQNNGV.

The chain employs TRBV15 and TRBJ1-4; no reliable D call. The CDR3 spans 11 residues. In germline, CDR1 is LNHNV, CDR2 YYDKDF (reference sequence). The V and J ends lost 4 bases and 7 bases respectively, with 4 bases between them. CDR3 DNA: TGTGCCACCAGCACACTTGAAAAACTGTTTTTT. Translation gives CATSTLEKLFF. Variable domain in full (rest from reference TRBV15 and TRBJ1-4): DAMVIQNPRYQVTQFGKPVTLSCSQTLNHNVMYWYQQKSSQAPKLLFHYYDKDFNNEADTPDNFQSRRPNTSFCFLDIRSPGLGDTAMYLCATSTLEKLFFGSGTQLSVL.

The chain uses TRBV9 and TRBJ2-1; D perhaps matches TRBD2 (5 bases). CDR3 size: 16 residues. CDR1 and CDR2 from the germline V gene are SGDLS and YYNGEE. V was shortened by 0 bases and J by 8 bases, with 18 bases between the two germline ends. The CDR3 reads CASSVEEARIVHEQFF. CDR3 sequence (DNA): TGTGCCAGCAGCGTAGAGGAGGCTCGTATCGTCCATGAGCAGTTCTTC.

The chain links TRBV4-3 to TRBJ2-6; D is possibly TRBD1 (5 bases). This CDR3 spans 15 amino acids. V gave up 2 bases and J gave up 2 bases, with 7 bases separating them. The germline CDR1 and CDR2 sequences are LGHNA and YSLEER. DNA of the CDR3: TGCGCCAGCAGCCAATCAGGGACTGGGGCCAACGTCCTGACTTTC. This translates into CASSQSGTGANVLTF.

The genes are TRBV6-2 or TRBV6-3 and TRBJ2-7; D is unresolved. Germline V CDR1 and CDR2: MNHEY, SVGEGT. V lost 0 bases and J lost 4, with 7 bases in between. CDR3 size: 13 residues. The CDR3 bases are TGTGCCAGCAGTTACTCACAGCTTTACGAGCAGTACTTC. It translates to CASSYSQLYEQYF.

CDR3: CASSPGAGVRRVGNEQFF. For the CDR3, the DNA is TGCGCCAGCAGCCCAGGGGCCGGCGTTCGAAGAGTGGGGAATGAGCAGTTCTTC. The V call is TRBV5-1, the J call TRBJ2-1, with D possibly matching TRBD1 (6 bases). This CDR3 contains 18 residues. V dropped 4 bases and J dropped 7 bases, with 27 bases sitting between them. Germline V lookup: CDR1 SGHRS, CDR2 YFSETQ. The whole variable domain, remainder taken from reference TRBV5-1 and TRBJ2-1, is KAGVTQTPRYLIKTRGQQVTLSCSPISGHRSVSWYQQTPGQGLQFLFEYFSETQRNKGNFPGRFSGRQFSNSRSEMNVSTLELGDSALYLCASSPGAGVRRVGNEQFFGPGTRLTVL.

The J gene is TRBJ1-1, the V gene TRBV29-1; D ambiguous. The CDR3 covers 13 residues. The germline V gene encodes CDR1 SQVTM and CDR2 ANQGSEA. Deletions cut 4 bases from V and 3 bases from J, with 12 bases between. The CDR3 DNA reads as TGCAGCGTTGCACCCCTCCGTTACACTGAAGCTTTCTTT. Amino acids: CSVAPLRYTEAFF.

The CDR3 sequence is CAGGRGSYEQYF. CDR3 in DNA: TGTGCCGGGGGGCGGGGCTCCTACGAGCAGTACTTC. V usage is TRBV28 and J usage is TRBJ2-7; D possibly matches TRBD1 or TRBD2 (6 bases each). From germline, CDR1 is MDHEN and CDR2 SYDVKM. The CDR3 runs 12 residues. Trimming removed 11 bases at V and 0 bases at J, with 11 bases between.

This chain connects TRBV29-1 to TRBJ2-3; D unclear. V lost 1 base, J lost 2 bases, and 4 bases lay in between. CDR1 SQVTM and CDR2 ANQGSEA come from the germline V gene. The CDR3 covers 12 residues. The CDR3 coding sequence is TGCAGCGTTGAAGTGACCACAGATACGCAGTATTTT. Amino acids: CSVEVTTDTQYF.

The CDR3 DNA is TGCGCCAGCAGCCTCAGGGTCCGGCAGGCCGATGAGCAGTTCTTC. It translates to CASSLRVRQADEQFF. The rearrangement joins TRBV5-1 to TRBJ2-1; tentative D call: TRBD1 (5 bases). The CDR3 spans 15 residues. Looked up from germline, CDR1 is SGHRS and CDR2 is YFSETQ. Trimming pared 4 bases from V and 8 bases from J, leaving 19 bases between. The entire variable domain, with the rest obtained from reference TRBV5-1 and TRBJ2-1, is as follows: KAGVTQTPRYLIKTRGQQVTLSCSPISGHRSVSWYQQTPGQGLQFLFEYFSETQRNKGNFPGRFSGRQFSNSRSEMNVSTLELGDSALYLCASSLRVRQADEQFFGPGTRLTVL.